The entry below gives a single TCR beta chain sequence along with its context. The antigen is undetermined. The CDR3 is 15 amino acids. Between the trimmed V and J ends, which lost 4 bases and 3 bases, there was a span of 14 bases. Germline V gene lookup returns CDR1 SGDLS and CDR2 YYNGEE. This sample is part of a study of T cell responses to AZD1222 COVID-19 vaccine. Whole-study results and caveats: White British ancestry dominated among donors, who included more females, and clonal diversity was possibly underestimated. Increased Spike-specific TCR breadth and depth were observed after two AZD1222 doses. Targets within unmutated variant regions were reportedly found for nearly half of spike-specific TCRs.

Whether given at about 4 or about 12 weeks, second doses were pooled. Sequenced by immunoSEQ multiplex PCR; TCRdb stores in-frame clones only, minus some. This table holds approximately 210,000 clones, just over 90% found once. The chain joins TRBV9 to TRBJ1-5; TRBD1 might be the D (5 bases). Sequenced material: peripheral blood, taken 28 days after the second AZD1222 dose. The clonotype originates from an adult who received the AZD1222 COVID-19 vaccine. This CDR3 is CASSSRDGYNQPQHF. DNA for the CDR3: TGTGCCAGCAGCAGTCGGGACGGATACAATCAGCCCCAGCATTTT.